This TCR beta chain was recovered during a study of tumor-infiltrating lymphocytes in primary liver carcinoma. A constant-region primer primed TCR beta cDNA synthesis from 400 to 600 ng of total RNA. Slightly modified ARM-PCR served as the procedure for the TCR beta libraries. These libraries came from three rounds of nested multiplex PCR. With TRBV1-TRBV30 forward primers and a C-beta reverse primer, the first two PCR rounds were run for 10 cycles each. TCRdb reprocessed the multiplex PCR reads via MiXCR and lists one record per CDR3 protein. The table shows 50,000 to 60,000 distinct CDR3 sequences, with about 78% occurring only once. V lost 7 bases and J lost 7, with 17 bases in between. From germline, CDR1 is DFQATT and CDR2 SNEGSKA (reference sequence). This CDR3 contains 12 residues. Co-extracted RNA and DNA came from 20-30 mg of unsorted bulk tissue.

The genes are TRBV20-1 and TRBJ2-7, with D perhaps TRBD2 (5 bases). Sequenced input: liver tumor tissue from sampling region 5. The subset denotes: tumor region T5, tumor centre. The clonotype originates from a man aged 40-49 years with primary liver carcinoma and hepatitis B virus infection. DNA of the CDR3: TGCAGTGGTAGTGGCACTAGAGGGGAGCAGTACTTC. Translation gives CSGSGTRGEQYF.